A selection of T cell receptor beta chains follows, all from one sample in a study of vaccination and CD4 T cells after COVID-19. These receptors lack a known antigen. TCRdb processed the PCR reads anew with MiXCR; each CDR3 protein has one entry. Among some 15,000 distinct CDR3 sequences listed, about 35% were seen once. The sample consisted of cultured CD4+ T cells from blood. These receptors were obtained from a human donor with COVID-19. Both conserved end residues are part of each CDR3. The D gene is left open where the match is weak. Only part of the rows carry a size: once, few, many, or a class if the clone is expanded.

d_call	j_call	v_call	clone_size	cdr3_aa	cdr3_nt
TRBD1	TRBJ2-1	TRBV2	NA	CAGTYRGREYEQFF	TGTGCCGGAACTTACAGGGGGCGCGAATATGAGCAGTTCTTC
NA	TRBJ1-4	TRBV6-5	few	CASSSAGHTKEKLFF	TGTGCCAGCAGTTCGGCGGGACACACAAAGGAAAAACTGTTTTTT
TRBD2	TRBJ2-7	TRBV6-5	NA	CASSYGLASYEQYF	TGTGCCAGCAGTTACGGACTAGCCTCCTACGAGCAGTACTTC
TRBD1	TRBJ2-1	TRBV5-1	NA	CASRAGQDYNEQFF	TGCGCCAGCAGGGCGGGACAGGATTACAATGAGCAGTTCTTC
NA	TRBJ2-7	TRBV7-2	NA	CASSLVGYEQYF	TGTGCCAGCAGCTTAGTAGGTTACGAGCAGTACTTC
NA	TRBJ2-3	TRBV5-3	few	CASSLGDGRTDTQYF	TGTGCCAGCAGCTTGGGGGACGGACGCACAGATACGCAGTATTTT
NA	TRBJ1-1	TRBV7-9	few	CASSLVQGGTEAFF	TGTGCCAGCAGCTTAGTGCAGGGAGGGACTGAAGCTTTCTTT
TRBD2	TRBJ2-3	TRBV20-1	NA	CSAGGLARVSTDTQYF	TGCAGTGCTGGCGGACTAGCGAGGGTTAGCACAGATACGCAGTATTTT
NA	TRBJ2-5	TRBV20-1	NA	CSARPGKTQYF	TGCAGTGCTAGACCCGGAAAGACCCAGTACTTC
NA	TRBJ2-2	TRBV5-4	NA	CASSTKGSPGELFF	TGTGCCAGCAGCACGAAGGGGTCCCCCGGGGAGCTGTTTTTT
TRBD1	TRBJ2-2	TRBV11-2	NA	CASSPTGGAGELFF	TGTGCCAGCAGCCCCACAGGGGGAGCCGGGGAGCTGTTTTTT
TRBD1	TRBJ2-1	TRBV29-1	NA	CSVARDRGTEQFF	TGCAGCGTTGCTAGGGACAGGGGAACTGAGCAGTTCTTC
TRBD1	TRBJ1-5	TRBV19	NA	CASSLKGAREYSNQPQHF	TGTGCCAGTAGTCTAAAGGGGGCCAGGGAATATAGCAATCAGCCCCAGCATTTT
NA	TRBJ1-3	TRBV12-3/TRBV12-4	NA	CASSLKLGGSANTIYF	TGTGCCAGCAGTTTAAAGTTGGGAGGGTCGGCCAACACCATATATTTT
NA	TRBJ1-3	TRBV20-1	NA	CSARDRTVSGNTIYF	TGCAGTGCTAGAGATCGTACTGTCTCTGGAAACACCATATATTTT
NA	TRBJ1-6	TRBV2	few	CASRGQTTNSPLHF	TGTGCCAGCAGAGGACAGACGACTAATTCACCCCTCCACTTT
NA	TRBJ1-3	TRBV12-3/TRBV12-4	NA	CASGDSGSGNTIYF	TGTGCCAGCGGGGACTCCGGCTCTGGAAACACCATATATTTT
TRBD2	TRBJ2-3	TRBV5-1	NA	CASSSLAGGFTDTQYF	TGCGCCAGCAGCTCACTAGCGGGGGGATTCACAGATACGCAGTATTTT
NA	TRBJ1-5	TRBV5-8	NA	CASSPTGQQPQHF	TGTGCCAGCAGCCCGACAGGTCAACAGCCCCAGCATTTT
TRBD2	TRBJ2-5	TRBV7-2	NA	CASSRTSGQETQYF	TGTGCCAGCAGCCGGACTAGCGGACAAGAGACCCAGTACTTC
TRBD1	TRBJ1-3	TRBV12-3/TRBV12-4	NA	CASGLRQGAGYTIYF	TGTGCCAGCGGCTTGAGACAGGGGGCGGGTTACACCATATATTTT